One and the same sample provided the 8 T cell receptor beta chains below, sequenced in a study of T cell repertoires in cytomegalovirus infection. These receptors lack a known antigen. In TCRdb, the reads were re-called with MiXCR into one record per CDR3 protein. The sample includes fewer than 1,000,000 distinct CDR3 sequences, roughly 30% seen only once; the top ten take more than 12%. Sequences were derived from cultured CD8+ T cells from PBMCs, sampled from culture after CMV antigen stimulation. Receptor source: a human donor in good health (CMV status not recorded). Some clones in this sample may be carry-over from other donors' samples.

This clonotype was observed many times. This chain joins TRBV7-8 and TRBJ2-2, with no clear D. Germline CDR1 reads SGHVS; CDR2 reads FQNEAQ. The CDR3 contains 15 residues. V was cut by 1 base and J by 1 base, with 7 bases left in between. The CDR3 sequence: CASSLGRKNTGELFF. The CDR3 nucleotides are TGTGCCAGCAGCTTAGGGCGGAAGAACACCGGGGAGCTGTTTTTT.

The chain recombines TRBV10-1 with TRBJ2-7; unclear D gene. The V gene lost 4 bases and the J gene lost 2 bases, with 15 bases spanning the gap. CDR1 WNHNN and CDR2 SYGVQD come from the germline V gene (reference sequence). This CDR3 has 15 amino acids. The CDR3 region is CASSAYRNGAYEQYF. The CDR3 DNA sequence: TGCGCCAGCAGTGCATACCGGAACGGAGCCTACGAGCAGTACTTC.

A word on this clonotype: A much larger clone lies a single base off, so this may be a read error. The CDR3 sequence is CASSYETGGTDTQYF. Here the CDR3 DNA reads TGTGCCAGCAGTTACGAGACAGGGGGCACAGATACGCAGTATTTT. This chain uses TRBV6-6 with TRBJ2-3; 8 positions agree with TRBD1. Per the germline V gene, CDR1 is MNHNY and CDR2 is SVGAGI (reference sequence). CDR3 length: 15 residues. The junction had 2 bases not matched to a gene; V was cut back by 2 bases and J by 1 base.

This clonotype was observed many times. The gene calls are TRBV19 and TRBJ2-2, with a weak D call TRBD2 (5 bases). Germline loops: CDR1 LNHDA, CDR2 SQIVND (reference sequence). The CDR3 is 17 residues long. Trimming left V 1 base short and J 7 bases short, with 19 bases between. CDR3: CASSIVWTGVDGGELFF. CDR3 sequence (DNA): TGTGCCAGTAGTATAGTTTGGACCGGGGTCGACGGCGGGGAGCTGTTTTTT. The full variable domain, in which reference TRBV19 and TRBJ2-2 provide the parts outside the CDR3, is DGGITQSPKYLFRKEGQNVTLSCEQNLNHDAMYWYRQDPGQGLRLIYYSQIVNDFQKGDIAEGYSVSREKKESFPLTVTSAQKNPTAFYLCASSIVWTGVDGGELFFGEGSRLTVL.

The chain joins TRBV5-5 to TRBJ2-2; 15 nucleotides align to TRBD2. The CDR3 loop spans 19 amino acids. Looked up from germline, CDR1 is SGHKS and CDR2 is YYEKEE (reference sequence). V dropped 6 bases and J dropped 5; count of bases not matched to a gene: 14. The DNA for the CDR3 is TGTGCCAGCACCCCCCCTGGACTAGCGGGGGGGCCGGGGACCGGGGAGCTGTTTTTT. This encodes CASTPPGLAGGPGTGELFF.

This clonotype was observed a handful of times. The gene calls are TRBV7-6 and TRBJ1-4; the D is unclear. The germline V gene has CDR1 SGHVS and CDR2 FNYEAQ. This CDR3 contains 13 residues. Trimming took off 9 bases at V and 2 bases at J, with 10 bases between the two ends. CDR3 DNA: TGTGCCAGTCATTCCGGGACTAATGAAAAACTGTTTTTT. Its translation is CASHSGTNEKLFF. Complete variable domain (other parts from reference TRBV7-6 and TRBJ1-4): GAGVSQSPRYKVTKRGQDVALRCDPISGHVSLYWYRQALGQGPEFLTYFNYEAQQDKSGLPNDRFSAERPEGSISTLTIQRTEQRDSAMYRCASHSGTNEKLFFGSGTQLSVL.

The rearrangement uses TRBV6-6 and TRBJ2-7; 9 bases align to TRBD1. The CDR3 covers 14 residues. Per germline, CDR1 MNHNY and CDR2 SVGAGI (reference sequence). With 6 bases clipped from V and 2 bases from J, the junction kept 5 bases outside the gene matches. CDR3 amino acids: CASRPRDRAYEQYF. CDR3 in DNA: TGTGCCAGCAGACCCCGGGACAGGGCCTACGAGCAGTACTTC.

This chain links TRBV14 with TRBJ2-1; D is perhaps TRBD1 or TRBD2 (6 bases each). The CDR3 has 16 residues. V was shortened by 1 base and J by 2 bases, with 12 bases between the two germline ends. Germline CDR1 and CDR2: SGHDN and FVKESK. CDR3 protein: CASSQGGGPTYNEQFF. CDR3 nucleotides: TGTGCCAGCAGCCAAGGTGGGGGGCCAACCTACAATGAGCAGTTCTTC.